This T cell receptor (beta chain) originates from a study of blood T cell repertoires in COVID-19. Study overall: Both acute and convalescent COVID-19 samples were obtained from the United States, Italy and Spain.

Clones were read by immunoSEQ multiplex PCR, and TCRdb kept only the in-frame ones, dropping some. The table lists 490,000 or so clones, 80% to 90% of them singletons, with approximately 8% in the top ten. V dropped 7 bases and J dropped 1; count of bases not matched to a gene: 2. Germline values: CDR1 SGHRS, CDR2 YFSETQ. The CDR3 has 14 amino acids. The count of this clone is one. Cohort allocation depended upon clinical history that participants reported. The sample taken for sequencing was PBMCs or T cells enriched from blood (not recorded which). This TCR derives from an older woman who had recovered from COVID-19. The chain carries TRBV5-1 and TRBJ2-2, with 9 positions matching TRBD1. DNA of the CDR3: TGCGCCAGCCGGACAGGGGTGAACACCGGGGAGCTGTTTTTT. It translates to CASRTGVNTGELFF.